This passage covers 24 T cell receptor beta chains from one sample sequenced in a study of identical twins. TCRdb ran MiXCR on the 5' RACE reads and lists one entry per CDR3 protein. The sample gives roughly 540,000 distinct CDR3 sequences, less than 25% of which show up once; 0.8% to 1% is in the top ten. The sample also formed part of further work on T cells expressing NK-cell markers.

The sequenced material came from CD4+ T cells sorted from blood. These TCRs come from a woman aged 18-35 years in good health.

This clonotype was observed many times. The CDR3 loop is CASSLAGADTQYF. The CDR3 DNA reads TGTGCCAGCAGCTTGGCGGGGGCAGATACGCAGTATTTT. The chain couples TRBV5-6 to TRBJ2-3; tentatively, D is TRBD2 (6 bases). The CDR3 contains 13 residues. Germline CDR1 is SGHDT and CDR2 is YYEEEE. With 0 bases removed from V and 4 bases from J, the gap between germline ends came to 6 bases. Full variable domain (missing parts from reference TRBV5-6 and TRBJ2-3): DAGVTQSPTHLIKTRGQQVTLRCSPKSGHDTVSWYQQALGQGPQFIFQYYEEEERQRGNFPDRFSGHQFPNYSSELNVNALLLGDSALYLCASSLAGADTQYFGPGTRLTVL.

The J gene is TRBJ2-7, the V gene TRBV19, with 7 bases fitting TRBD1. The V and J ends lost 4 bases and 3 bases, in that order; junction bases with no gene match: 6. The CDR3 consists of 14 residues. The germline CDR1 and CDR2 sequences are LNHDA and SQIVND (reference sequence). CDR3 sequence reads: CASSRGQANYEQYF. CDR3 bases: TGTGCCAGTAGTAGAGGACAGGCCAACTACGAGCAGTACTTC.

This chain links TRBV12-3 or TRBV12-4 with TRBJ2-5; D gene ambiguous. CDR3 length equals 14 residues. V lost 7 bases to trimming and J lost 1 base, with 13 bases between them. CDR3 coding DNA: TGTGCCAGCACCCGACTTTGGGCCCAAGAGACCCAGTACTTC. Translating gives CASTRLWAQETQYF.

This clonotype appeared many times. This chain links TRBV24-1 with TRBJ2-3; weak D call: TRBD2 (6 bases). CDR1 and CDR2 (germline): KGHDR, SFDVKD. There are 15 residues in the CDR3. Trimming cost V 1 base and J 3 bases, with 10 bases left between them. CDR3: CATSDLEGGTDTQYF. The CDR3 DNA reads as TGTGCCACCAGTGATTTAGAGGGAGGAACAGATACGCAGTATTTT.

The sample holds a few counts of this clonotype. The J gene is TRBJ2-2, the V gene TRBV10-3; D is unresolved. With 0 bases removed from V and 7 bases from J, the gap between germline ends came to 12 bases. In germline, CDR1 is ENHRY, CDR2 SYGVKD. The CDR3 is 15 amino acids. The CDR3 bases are TGTGCCATCAGTGAGTCGCCCCCTTCCCTCGGGGAGCTGTTTTTT. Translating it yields CAISESPPSLGELFF.

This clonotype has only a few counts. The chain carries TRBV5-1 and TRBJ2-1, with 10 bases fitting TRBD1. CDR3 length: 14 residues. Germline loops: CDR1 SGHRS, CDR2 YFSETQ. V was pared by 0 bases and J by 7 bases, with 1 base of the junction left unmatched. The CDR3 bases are TGCGCCAGCAGCTTGGGGGACAGGGGAAATGAGCAGTTCTTC. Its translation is CASSLGDRGNEQFF.

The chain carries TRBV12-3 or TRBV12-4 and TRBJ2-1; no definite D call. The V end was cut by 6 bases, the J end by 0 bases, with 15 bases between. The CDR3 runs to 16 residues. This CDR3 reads CASSRILRTSYNEQFF. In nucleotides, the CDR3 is TGTGCCAGCAGCCGAATCCTAAGAACCTCCTACAATGAGCAGTTCTTC.

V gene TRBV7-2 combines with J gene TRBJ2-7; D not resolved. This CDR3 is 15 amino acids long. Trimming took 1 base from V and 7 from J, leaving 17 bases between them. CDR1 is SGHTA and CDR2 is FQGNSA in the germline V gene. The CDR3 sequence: CASSLVLGRRGEQYF. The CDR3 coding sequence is TGTGCCAGCAGCTTAGTGCTCGGTAGGCGCGGTGAGCAGTACTTC. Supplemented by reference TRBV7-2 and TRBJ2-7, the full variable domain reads GAGVSQSPSNKVTEKGKDVELRCDPISGHTALYWYRQSLGQGLEFLIYFQGNSAPDKSGLPSDRFSAERTGGSVSTLTIQRTQQEDSAVYLCASSLVLGRRGEQYFGPGTRLTVT.

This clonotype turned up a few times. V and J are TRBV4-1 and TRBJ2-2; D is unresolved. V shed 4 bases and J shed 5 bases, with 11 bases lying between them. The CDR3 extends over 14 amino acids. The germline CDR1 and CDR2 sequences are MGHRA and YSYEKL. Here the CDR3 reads CASSPILRTGELFF. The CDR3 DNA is TGCGCCAGCAGCCCGATCTTAAGGACCGGGGAGCTGTTTTTT.

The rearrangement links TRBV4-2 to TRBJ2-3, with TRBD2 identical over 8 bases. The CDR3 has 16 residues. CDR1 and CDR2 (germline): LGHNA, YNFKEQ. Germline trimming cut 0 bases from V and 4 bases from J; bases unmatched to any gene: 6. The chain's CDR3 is CASSQEGRGAADTQYF. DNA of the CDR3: TGTGCCAGCAGCCAAGAAGGGCGGGGGGCCGCAGATACGCAGTATTTT.

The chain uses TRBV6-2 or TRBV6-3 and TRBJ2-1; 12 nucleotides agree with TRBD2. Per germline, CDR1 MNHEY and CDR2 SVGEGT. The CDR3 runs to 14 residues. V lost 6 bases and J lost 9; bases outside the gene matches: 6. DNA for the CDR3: TGTGCCAGCAGGACTAGCGGGAGTCAGTCTGAGCAGTTCTTC. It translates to CASRTSGSQSEQFF.

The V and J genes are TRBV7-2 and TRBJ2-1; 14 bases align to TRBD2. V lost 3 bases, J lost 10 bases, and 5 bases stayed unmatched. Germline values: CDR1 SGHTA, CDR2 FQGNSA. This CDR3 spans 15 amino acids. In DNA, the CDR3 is TGTGCCAGCAGCTTGCGACTAGCGGGGGGGAGGGAGCAGTTCTTC. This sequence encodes CASSLRLAGGREQFF.

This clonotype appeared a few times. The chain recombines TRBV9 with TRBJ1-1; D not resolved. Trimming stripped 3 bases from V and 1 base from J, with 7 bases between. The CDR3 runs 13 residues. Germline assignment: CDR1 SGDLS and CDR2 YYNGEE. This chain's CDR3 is CASSATANTEAFF. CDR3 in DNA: TGTGCCAGCAGCGCCACAGCGAACACTGAAGCTTTCTTT.

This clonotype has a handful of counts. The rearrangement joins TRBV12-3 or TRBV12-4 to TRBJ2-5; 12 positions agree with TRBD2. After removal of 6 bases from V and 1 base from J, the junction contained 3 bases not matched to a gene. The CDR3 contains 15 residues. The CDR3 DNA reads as TGTGCCAGCAGGGCTAGCGGGGGGGCCCAAGAGACCCAGTACTTC. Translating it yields CASRASGGAQETQYF.

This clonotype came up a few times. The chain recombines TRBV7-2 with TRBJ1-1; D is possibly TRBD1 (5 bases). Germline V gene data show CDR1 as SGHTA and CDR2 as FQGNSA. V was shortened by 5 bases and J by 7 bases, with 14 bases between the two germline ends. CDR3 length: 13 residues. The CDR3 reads CASSLRRDLEAFF. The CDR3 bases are TGTGCCAGCAGCCTCCGACGGGACCTTGAAGCTTTCTTT.

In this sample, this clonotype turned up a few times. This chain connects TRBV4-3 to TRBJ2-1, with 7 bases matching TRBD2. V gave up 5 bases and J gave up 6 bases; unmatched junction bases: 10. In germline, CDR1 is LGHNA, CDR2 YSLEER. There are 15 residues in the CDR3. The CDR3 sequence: CASSTTGGRANEQFF. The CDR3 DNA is TGCGCCAGCAGCACCACTGGTGGGAGGGCCAATGAGCAGTTCTTC.

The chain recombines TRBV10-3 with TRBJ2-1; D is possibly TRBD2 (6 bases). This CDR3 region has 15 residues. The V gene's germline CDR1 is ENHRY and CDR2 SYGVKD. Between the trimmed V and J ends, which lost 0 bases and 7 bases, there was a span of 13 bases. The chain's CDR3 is CAISESRPGENEQFF. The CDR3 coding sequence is TGTGCCATCAGTGAGTCGAGGCCGGGGGAAAATGAGCAGTTCTTC.

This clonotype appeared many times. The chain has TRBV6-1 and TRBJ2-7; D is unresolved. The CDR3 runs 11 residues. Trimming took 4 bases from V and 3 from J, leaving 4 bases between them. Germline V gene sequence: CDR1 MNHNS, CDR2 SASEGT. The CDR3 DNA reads TGTGCCAGCAGTGTGCGCTACGAGCAGTACTTC. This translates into CASSVRYEQYF.

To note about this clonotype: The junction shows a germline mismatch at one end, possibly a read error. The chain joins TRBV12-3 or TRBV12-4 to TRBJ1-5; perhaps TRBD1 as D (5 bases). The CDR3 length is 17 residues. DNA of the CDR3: TGTGCCAGCAGTTTAGCTCGGGCCCTTAGGGGCAAACAGCCCCAGCATTTT. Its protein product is CASSLARALRGKQPQHF.

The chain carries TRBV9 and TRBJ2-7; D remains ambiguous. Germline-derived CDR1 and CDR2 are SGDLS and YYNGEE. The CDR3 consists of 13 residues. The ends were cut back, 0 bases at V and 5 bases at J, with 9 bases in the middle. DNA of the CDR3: TGTGCCAGCAGCGTAGACCCCCGGGACGAGCAGTACTTC. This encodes CASSVDPRDEQYF.

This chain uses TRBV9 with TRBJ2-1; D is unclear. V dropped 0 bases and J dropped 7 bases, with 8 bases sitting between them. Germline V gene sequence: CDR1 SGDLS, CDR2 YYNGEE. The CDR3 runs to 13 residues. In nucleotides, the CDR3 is TGTGCCAGCAGCGTAGGGAATTGGAATGAGCAGTTCTTC. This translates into CASSVGNWNEQFF.

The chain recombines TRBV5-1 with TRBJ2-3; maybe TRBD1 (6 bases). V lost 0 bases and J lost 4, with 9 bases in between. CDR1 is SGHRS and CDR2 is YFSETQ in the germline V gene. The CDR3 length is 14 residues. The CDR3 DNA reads TGCGCCAGCAGCTTGGCAGGGGCGTCAGATACGCAGTATTTT. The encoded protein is CASSLAGASDTQYF.

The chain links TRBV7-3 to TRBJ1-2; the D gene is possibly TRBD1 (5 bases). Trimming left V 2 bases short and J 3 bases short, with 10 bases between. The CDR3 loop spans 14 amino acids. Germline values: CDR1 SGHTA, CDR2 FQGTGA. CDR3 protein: CASSLGTSHYGYTF. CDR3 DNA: TGTGCCAGCAGCTTAGGGACCAGCCACTATGGCTACACCTTC. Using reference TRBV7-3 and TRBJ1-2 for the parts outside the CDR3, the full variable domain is GAGVSQTPSNKVTEKGKYVELRCDPISGHTALYWYRQSLGQGPEFLIYFQGTGAADDSGLPNDRFFAVRPEGSVSTLKIQRTERGDSAVYLCASSLGTSHYGYTFGSGTRLTVV.

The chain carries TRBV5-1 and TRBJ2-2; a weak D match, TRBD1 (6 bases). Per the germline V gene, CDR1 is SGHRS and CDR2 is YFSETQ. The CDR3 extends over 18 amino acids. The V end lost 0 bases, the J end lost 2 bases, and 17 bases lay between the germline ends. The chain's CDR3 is CASSLGPRTEGNTGELFF. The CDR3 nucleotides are TGCGCCAGCAGCTTGGGTCCCCGGACAGAGGGAAACACCGGGGAGCTGTTTTTT. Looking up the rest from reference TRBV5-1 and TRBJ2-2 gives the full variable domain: KAGVTQTPRYLIKTRGQQVTLSCSPISGHRSVSWYQQTPGQGLQFLFEYFSETQRNKGNFPGRFSGRQFSNSRSEMNVSTLELGDSALYLCASSLGPRTEGNTGELFFGEGSRLTVL.